Below are 9 T cell receptor beta chains sequenced from a single sample in a study of multiple sclerosis patients with progressive multifocal leukoencephalopathy. Clones were sequenced by immunoSEQ multiplex PCR, and TCRdb holds only the in-frame ones, with some missing. The table includes tens of thousands of clones, about nine tenths detected once. Time point specified: roughly 6 months of natalizumab therapy. This material consisted of PBMCs, taken from a patient treated with natalizumab. Receptors were obtained from a human donor with multiple sclerosis.

The rearrangement links TRBV29-1 to TRBJ1-4, with D tentatively TRBD1 (5 bases). Germline-derived CDR1 and CDR2 are SQVTM and ANQGSEA. Trimming shortened V by 6 bases and J by 7 bases, and 15 bases separated the two germline ends. CDR3 length: 13 residues. This CDR3 is CSVGDRSIEKLFF. The CDR3 nucleotides read TGCAGCGTGGGGGACCGTTCAATTGAAAAACTGTTTTTT. The variable domain in full, completed from reference TRBV29-1 and TRBJ1-4, reads SAVISQKPSRDICQRGTSLTIQCQVDSQVTMMFWYRQQPGQSLTLIATANQGSEATYESGFVIDKFPISRPNLTFSTLTVSNMSPEDSSIYLCSVGDRSIEKLFFGSGTQLSVL.

This clone was recorded only once. The chain has TRBV4-1 and TRBJ1-3, with unresolved D. The CDR3 extends over 12 amino acids. The ends were cut back, 1 base at V and 4 bases at J, with 2 bases in the middle. Looked up from germline, CDR1 is MGHRA and CDR2 is YSYEKL. The chain's CDR3 is CASSQGGNTIYF. The CDR3 DNA sequence: TGCGCCAGCAGCCAAGGGGGAAACACCATATATTTT.

The rearrangement joins TRBV9 to TRBJ2-3; 8 positions agree with TRBD1. Germline V CDR1 and CDR2: SGDLS, YYNGEE. V trimming: 4 bases; J trimming: 5 bases; junction bases outside the gene matches: 12. The CDR3 consists of 16 residues. DNA for the CDR3: TGTGCCAGCAGCAAGCCTACAGGGGGAACAGGAGATACGCAGTATTTT. As protein: CASSKPTGGTGDTQYF.

The chain uses TRBV5-6 and TRBJ2-7; D perhaps matches TRBD2 (7 bases). Per germline, CDR1 SGHDT and CDR2 YYEEEE. Trimming cost V 1 base and J 0 bases, with 11 bases left between them. CDR3 length equals 15 residues. The CDR3 is CASSLRGGPSYEQYF. CDR3 coding DNA: TGTGCCAGCAGCTTGAGGGGGGGCCCCTCCTACGAGCAGTACTTC.

Details on this clone: One end of the junction fails to match germline, which may point to a read error. The chain has TRBV7-3 and TRBJ1-1; D ambiguous. This CDR3 has 13 amino acids. Germline lookup yields CDR1 SGHTA and CDR2 FQGTGA. The CDR3 DNA sequence: TGTGCCAGCAGCTTAACCGGGCGAACTGAAGCTCTCTTT. Encoded protein: CASSLTGRTEALF. The full variable domain, its missing parts supplied by reference TRBV7-3 and TRBJ1-1, is GAGVSQTPSNKVTEKGKYVELRCDPISGHTALYWYRQSLGQGPEFLIYFQGTGAADDSGLPNDRFFAVRPEGSVSTLKIQRTERGDSAVYLCASSLTGRTEALFGQGTRLTVV.

The chain combines TRBV5-1 with TRBJ2-3; 11 positions agree with TRBD2. The CDR3 is made up of 16 amino acids. J lost 6 bases, V lost 1 base, and 7 bases had no gene match. The germline V gene encodes CDR1 SGHRS and CDR2 YFSETQ. CDR3 in amino acids: CASSLFSGRAWDTQYF. Here the CDR3 DNA reads TGCGCCAGCAGCTTGTTTAGCGGGAGGGCCTGGGATACGCAGTATTTT.

The chain combines TRBV27 with TRBJ2-7; the match to TRBD1 covers 9 bases. Germline CDR1 reads MNHEY; CDR2 reads SMNVEV (reference sequence). CDR3 length equals 16 residues. V lost 4 bases and J lost 3; bases outside the gene matches: 10. For the CDR3, the DNA is TGTGCCAGCAGTTCGCTCCGACAGGGGGGGGTCTACGAGCAGTACTTC. Its translation: CASSSLRQGGVYEQYF.

The chain recombines TRBV6-5 with TRBJ1-1, with unresolved D. Germline values: CDR1 MNHEY, CDR2 SVGAGI. The ends were cut back, 2 bases at V and 1 base at J, with 11 bases in the middle. This CDR3 has 15 residues. CDR3 in DNA: TGTGCCAGCAGTTACCGGCGTGAAGGGAACACTGAAGCTTTCTTT. It specifies CASSYRREGNTEAFF.

The gene calls are TRBV6-5 and TRBJ2-7; D unresolved. The CDR3 length is 15 residues. V lost 2 bases and J 5 bases, leaving 16 bases between the germline ends. Germline V gives CDR1 MNHEY, CDR2 SVGAGI. This CDR3 reads CASSYPPHGSNEQYF. Here the CDR3 DNA reads TGTGCCAGCAGTTACCCCCCGCACGGGTCGAACGAGCAGTACTTC.